This TCR beta chain was sequenced during a study of blood T cell repertoires in COVID-19. The repertoire was sequenced with immunoSEQ multiplex PCR; TCRdb's copy has only in-frame clones and lacks some. The table has about 190,000 clones, less than 90% seen once; the top ten hold around 1.1%. The receptor comes from a man aged 30-40 years with acute or convalescent COVID-19. Sequenced material: peripheral blood.

The CDR3 DNA follows: TGTGCCAGCACGGACAGGAGGGGGGTGTACTTC. Amino acids: CASTDRRGVYF. V is TRBV28 and J is TRBJ2-7; D is perhaps TRBD1 (7 bases). This CDR3 is built from 11 residues. In germline, CDR1 is MDHEN, CDR2 SYDVKM. V lost 7 bases and J lost 12, with 16 bases in between. Filled out from reference TRBV28 and TRBJ2-7, the complete variable domain reads DVKVTQSSRYLVKRTGEKVFLECVQDMDHENMFWYRQDPGLGLRLIYFSYDVKMKEKGDIPEGYSVSREKKERFSLILESASTNQTSMYLCASTDRRGVYFGPGTRLTVT.